The 10 T cell receptor beta chains in this list originate from one sample, sequenced in a study of long-term antiretroviral therapy in people with HIV. Researchers ran immunoSEQ v3.0 at survey level. This table comes from immunoSEQ multiplex PCR, and its TCRdb copy is limited to in-frame clones, with some not included. The sample shows approximately 15,000 clones, around 84% of them seen only once. The material was unsorted PBMCs, obtained 0.1 years after starting antiretroviral therapy. Receptors were obtained from a man aged 18 to 30 with HIV.

The chain carries TRBV11-2 and TRBJ2-1; D might be TRBD1 or TRBD2, each matching 5 bases. Germline values: CDR1 SGHAT, CDR2 FQNNGV. The CDR3 length is 14 residues. V lost 1 base and J lost 7, with 11 bases in between. CDR3 nucleotide sequence: TGTGCCAGCAGCTTAGGGTCCTGGGGGAATGAGCAGTTCTTC. Its protein is CASSLGSWGNEQFF.

The sample holds a few counts of this clone. Other nucleotide sequences in the sample specify the same CDR3. The chain employs TRBV7-9 and TRBJ2-7; weak D call: TRBD2 (5 bases). CDR3 length: 17 amino acids. Germline V gene data show CDR1 as SEHNR and CDR2 as FQNEAQ (reference sequence). Trimming took off 1 base at V and 3 bases at J, with 19 bases between the two ends. This CDR3 reads CASSLGDASLLDYEQYF. CDR3 nucleotides: TGTGCCAGCAGCTTAGGAGATGCTAGCTTATTAGACTACGAGCAGTACTTC.

Concerning this clone itself: At one of its ends the junction is not consistent with the germline gene, which may arise from a read error. The J gene is TRBJ2-3, the V gene TRBV13; D may be TRBD1 or TRBD2 (6 bases each). The CDR3 spans 15 residues. Germline CDR1 PRHDT, CDR2 FYEKMQ (reference sequence). CDR3 amino acids: CASTFNLGGTDTQYF. The CDR3 DNA follows: TGTGCCAGCACCTTCAACCTGGGGGGCACGGATACGCAGTATTTT.

The J gene is TRBJ1-2, the V gene TRBV7-8, with a weak D call TRBD1 (6 bases). Looked up from germline, CDR1 is SGHVS and CDR2 is FQNEAQ. The V end was cut by 5 bases, the J end by 3 bases, with 16 bases between. The CDR3 is 15 amino acids. The DNA of the CDR3 is TGTGCCAGCAGCCCAGCGAGGGGGGGATACTATGGCTACACCTTC. This gives the protein CASSPARGGYYGYTF.

J is TRBJ1-2 and V is TRBV7-9; D is unresolved. This CDR3 contains 14 residues. V lost 0 bases to trimming and J lost 4 bases, with 9 bases between them. Germline CDR1 SEHNR, CDR2 FQNEAQ (reference sequence). This chain's CDR3 is CASSLAPASYGYTF. The CDR3 nucleotides read TGTGCCAGCAGCTTAGCGCCGGCCTCCTATGGCTACACCTTC. Drawing the rest from reference TRBV7-9 and TRBJ1-2, the complete variable domain is DTGVSQNPRHKITKRGQNVTFRCDPISEHNRLYWYRQTLGQGPEFLTYFQNEAQLEKSRLLSDRFSAERPKGSFSTLEIQRTEQGDSAMYLCASSLAPASYGYTFGSGTRLTVV.

The V and J genes are TRBV5-6 and TRBJ1-1; D may be TRBD1 (6 bases). The CDR3 loop spans 15 amino acids. V lost 0 bases and J lost 1, with 10 bases in between. CDR1 is SGHDT and CDR2 is YYEEEE in the germline V gene. CDR3 DNA: TGTGCCAGCAGCTTGGGACAGGCAAAGAACACTGAAGCTTTCTTT. It is translated as CASSLGQAKNTEAFF.

The chain recombines TRBV28 with TRBJ1-5; D perhaps matches TRBD1 (5 bases). With 3 bases removed from V and 0 bases from J, the gap between germline ends came to 18 bases. CDR3 length equals 18 residues. The germline V gene encodes CDR1 MDHEN and CDR2 SYDVKM. CDR3 residues: CASSLGPGWVYSNQPQHF. For the CDR3, the DNA is TGTGCCAGCAGTTTGGGACCAGGATGGGTCTATAGCAATCAGCCCCAGCATTTT.

V usage is TRBV28 and J usage is TRBJ1-5; D not resolved. Trimming left V 6 bases short and J 0 bases short, with 9 bases between. The germline V gene has CDR1 MDHEN and CDR2 SYDVKM. The CDR3 runs 14 residues. Written as DNA, the CDR3 is TGTGCCAGCAGGCCGACATATAGCAATCAGCCCCAGCATTTT. It codes for CASRPTYSNQPQHF.

The table lists this clone with a count of one. This chain uses TRBV28 with TRBJ2-7; 8 nucleotides match TRBD1. Germline-derived CDR1 and CDR2 are MDHEN and SYDVKM. The CDR3 is made up of 14 amino acids. V shed 2 bases and J 3 bases; nucleotides not matched to a gene: 3. CDR3 bases: TGTGCCAGCAGTTTAACCGGACAGGGCTACGAGCAGTACTTC. Its translation: CASSLTGQGYEQYF.

The J gene is TRBJ2-7, the V gene TRBV7-2; D unresolved. CDR3 length: 12 amino acids. Germline V gives CDR1 SGHTA, CDR2 FQGNSA. V shed 1 base and J shed 3 bases, with 4 bases lying between them. This chain's CDR3 is CASSLGDYEQYF. The CDR3 DNA is TGTGCCAGCAGCTTAGGGGACTACGAGCAGTACTTC.